The next 17 T cell receptor beta chains were all read from a single sample in a study of CD8+CD57+ T cells in acquired aplastic anemia. The authors sequenced patients whose flow cytometry had shown CD8+CD57+ cell expansion. The TCR beta profiling, which covered VDJ combination and CDR3 sequence, was carried out using genomic DNA as the template. One entry per CDR3 protein, called by TCRdb with MiXCR from the reads. The top ten clones hold roughly 42% of a sample with roughly 250,000 distinct CDR3 sequences, about 80% of them seen once. The sequenced sample consisted of sorted CD4+, CD8+, or CD8+CD57+ T cells (not recorded which) from PBMCs. The source is a human donor with aplastic anemia.

On this clonotype: This CDR3 fails to terminate in the conserved phenylalanine or tryptophan, so it likely reflects a read error. J is TRBJ1-2 and V is TRBV7-9; 10 positions agree with TRBD1. V gave up 5 bases and J gave up 7 bases; unmatched junction bases: 10. The CDR3 extends over 15 amino acids. The V gene's germline CDR1 is SEHNR and CDR2 FQNEAQ (reference sequence). CDR3 bases: TGTGCCAGCAGCGTGACAGGGGGCGCAGACTCTGGCTACACCTCC. The encoded protein is CASSVTGGADSGYTS.

The chain combines TRBV7-9 with TRBJ2-7; D is unclear. V was trimmed by 5 bases and J by 12 bases, leaving 26 bases between them. This CDR3 region has 15 residues. The germline CDR1 and CDR2 sequences are SEHNR and FQNEAQ (reference sequence). CDR3 bases: TGTGCCAGCAGCGTCTCAGATACGCAGTATTATGGCCCGTACTTC. Translation: CASSVSDTQYYGPYF. The full variable domain, rest sourced from reference TRBV7-9 and TRBJ2-7, is DTGVSQNPRHKITKRGQNVTFRCDPISEHNRLYWYRQTLGQGPEFLTYFQNEAQLEKSRLLSDRFSAERPKGSFSTLEIQRTEQGDSAMYLCASSVSDTQYYGPYFGPGTRLTVT.

This chain connects TRBV5-8 to TRBJ2-1; D tentatively fits TRBD1 or TRBD2 (6 bases each). The CDR3 contains 15 residues. V gave up 2 bases and J gave up 5 bases, with 14 bases separating them. Germline V gene lookup returns CDR1 SGHTS and CDR2 YDEGEE. DNA for the CDR3: TGTGCCAGCAGCTTAGAGGGGGAGGTGGACAATGAGCAGTTCTTC. Protein sequence: CASSLEGEVDNEQFF.

Turning to this clonotype: The conserved phenylalanine or tryptophan normally closing the CDR3 is absent here, so this likely arose from a read error. The limits of the CDR3 on the DNA are not certain, so only TCRdb's listed CDR3 is given. This chain joins TRBV24-1 and TRBJ2-6; TRBD1 reflects the table's D call only, with no check against the DNA. CDR1 KGHDR and CDR2 SFDVKD come from the germline V gene. A total of 17 residues make up the CDR3, ends included. The CDR3 region is CATSDGTTSSGDNVMAI.

Worth noting for this clonotype: The junction does not match germline at one end; this may be a read error. The chain uses TRBV9 and TRBJ2-3, with D uncertain. Germline V lookup: CDR1 SGDLS, CDR2 YYNGEE. The CDR3 contains 14 residues. The CDR3 spells CASGVAGNPQSFDF. Here the CDR3 DNA reads TGTGCCAGCGGCGTAGCTGGGAACCCTCAGTCGTTCGATTTT.

This chain joins TRBV19 and TRBJ2-7; possible D gene TRBD1, 6 bases. Germline V CDR1 and CDR2: LNHDA, SQIVND (reference sequence). The CDR3 runs 13 residues. With 3 bases removed from V and 5 bases from J, the gap between germline ends came to 11 bases. The CDR3 protein is CASSITGFNEQYF. CDR3 nucleotides: TGTGCCAGTAGTATTACAGGGTTCAACGAGCAGTACTTC.

V usage is TRBV2 and J usage is TRBJ2-5; D possibly corresponds to TRBD1 (6 bases). TRBJ2-1 explains the end of the DNA better; the J call may be wrong. The germline gives CDR1 SNHLY, CDR2 FYNNEI. The CDR3 runs to 13 residues. The CDR3, as DNA: TGTGCTATCAGGGGCAGGGCCATGCATGCCCAGTTCTTC. This translates into CAIRGRAMHAQFF.

Concerning this clonotype: Here the CDR3 omits its conserved ending phenylalanine or tryptophan, so a read error is the likely source. Because the CDR3's place on the DNA is in doubt, the DNA is left out and the CDR3 is given as listed by TCRdb. The chain couples TRBV7-8 to TRBJ2-3; the D call of TRBD2 is as the table states it, not checked on the DNA. The V gene's germline CDR1 is SGHVS and CDR2 FQNEAQ. Both ends counted, the CDR3 spans 13 residues. The CDR3 region is CATGEGRSESKSL.

J is TRBJ2-1 and V is TRBV7-2, with a possible D match to TRBD2 (5 bases). Germline CDR1 reads SGHTA; CDR2 reads FQGNSA. The CDR3 runs 15 residues. V was clipped by 7 bases and J by 11 bases, with 24 bases between them. This CDR3 reads CASTSVGAPNTQQFF. Written as DNA, the CDR3 is TGTGCCAGCACCTCGGTGGGAGCACCCAATACGCAGCAGTTCTTC. The variable domain in full, with the rest retrieved from reference TRBV7-2 and TRBJ2-1, is GAGVSQSPSNKVTEKGKDVELRCDPISGHTALYWYRQSLGQGLEFLIYFQGNSAPDKSGLPSDRFSAERTGGSVSTLTIQRTQQEDSAVYLCASTSVGAPNTQQFFGPGTRLTVL.

The CDR3 here is CASSLHSAGNEQYF. The CDR3 nucleotides are TGCGCCAGCAGCTTGCATTCAGCCGGGAACGAGCAGTACTTC. The chain is built from TRBV5-1 and TRBJ2-7; maybe TRBD2 (5 bases). Per germline, CDR1 SGHRS and CDR2 YFSETQ. The CDR3 loop spans 14 amino acids. The V end lost 1 base, the J end lost 5 bases, and 13 bases lay between the germline ends.

As concerns this clonotype: Sequence at one end of the junction differs from germline and may be a read error. The CDR3 DNA reads TGTGCCAGCAGCTTGGGGGACCGACAGGGAGGAAACAATTTT. Translated, it gives CASSLGDRQGGNNF. This chain links TRBV9 with TRBJ2-3; possibly TRBD1 for D (7 bases). The germline CDR1 and CDR2 sequences are SGDLS and YYNGEE. The CDR3 loop spans 14 amino acids. The full variable domain, rest sourced from reference TRBV9 and TRBJ2-3, is DSGVTQTPKHLITATGQRVTLRCSPRSGDLSVYWYQQSLDQGLQFLIQYYNGEERAKGNILERFSAQQFPDLHSELNLSSLELGDSALYFCASSLGDRQGGNNFGPGTRLTVL.

The chain employs TRBV11-1 and TRBJ2-1, with D unresolved. Trimming cost V 6 bases and J 8 bases, with 14 bases left between them. This CDR3 spans 13 amino acids. Germline V gives CDR1 SGHAT, CDR2 FQDESV (reference sequence). The CDR3 coding sequence is TGTGCCAGCAGTGATAGGGAACTATATGAGCAGTTCTTC. Translating it yields CASSDRELYEQFF.

This chain uses TRBV10-3 with TRBJ1-6; D is undetermined. Trimming left V 2 bases short and J 6 bases short, with 8 bases between. This CDR3 contains 14 residues. CDR1 and CDR2 from the germline V gene are ENHRY and SYGVKD. CDR3 coding DNA: TGTGCCATCAGTGAGGGACTGTCTAATTCACCCCTCCACTTT. It codes for CAISEGLSNSPLHF.

This chain uses TRBV10-1 with TRBJ2-1; 7 bases map to TRBD2. The CDR3 consists of 13 residues. Trimming cost V 6 bases and J 15 bases; bases outside gene matches: 14. Per germline, CDR1 WNHNN and CDR2 SYGVQD (reference sequence). The chain's CDR3 is CASRGGLADGLFF. The CDR3 DNA follows: TGCGCCAGCAGGGGGGGGTTGGCGGATGGGCTGTTCTTC.

The chain joins TRBV10-3 to TRBJ2-7; 9 bases line up with TRBD2. Germline loops: CDR1 ENHRY, CDR2 SYGVKD. V gave up 8 bases and J gave up 3 bases; unmatched junction bases: 11. The CDR3 runs 15 residues. The chain's CDR3 is CAIGSPPTSGYEQYF. The CDR3 DNA follows: TGTGCCATCGGGAGCCCTCCGACTAGCGGCTACGAGCAGTACTTC.

The gene calls are TRBV12-3 or TRBV12-4 and TRBJ2-5, with D perhaps matching TRBD1 (5 bases). With 3 bases removed from V and 5 bases from J, the gap between germline ends came to 13 bases. The CDR3 has 14 residues. The CDR3 DNA reads TGTGCCAGCAGTTTTGGGGCTGGTGGCGAGACCCAGTACTTC. Encoded protein: CASSFGAGGETQYF.

The V and J genes are TRBV5-4 and TRBJ2-7; 7 bases are a match to TRBD1. Germline assignment: CDR1 SGHNT and CDR2 YYREEE (reference sequence). V was pared by 1 base and J by 1 base, with 14 bases of the junction left unmatched. CDR3 length: 18 amino acids. CDR3 sequence: CASSLNTHGTALSYEQYV. The CDR3 DNA follows: TGTGCCAGCAGCTTGAATACGCACGGGACAGCCCTTTCCTACGAGCAGTACGTC.